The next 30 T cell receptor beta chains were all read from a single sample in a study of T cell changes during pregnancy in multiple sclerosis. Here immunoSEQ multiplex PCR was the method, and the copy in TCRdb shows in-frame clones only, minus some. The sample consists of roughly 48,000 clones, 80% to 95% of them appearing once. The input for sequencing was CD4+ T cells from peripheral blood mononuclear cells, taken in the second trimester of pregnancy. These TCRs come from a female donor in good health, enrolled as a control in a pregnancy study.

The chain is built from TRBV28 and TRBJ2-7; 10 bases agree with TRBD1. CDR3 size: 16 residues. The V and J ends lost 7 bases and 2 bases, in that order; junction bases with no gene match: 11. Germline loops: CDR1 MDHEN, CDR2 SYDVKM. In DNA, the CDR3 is TGTGCCAGCACCCCTGGGGGACAGGGGACAACCTACGAGCAGTACTTC. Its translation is CASTPGGQGTTYEQYF.

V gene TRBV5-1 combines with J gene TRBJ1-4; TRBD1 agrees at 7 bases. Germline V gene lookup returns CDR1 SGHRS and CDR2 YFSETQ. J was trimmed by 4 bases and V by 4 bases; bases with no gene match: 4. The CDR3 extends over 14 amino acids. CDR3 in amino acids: CASSGDSVNEKLFF. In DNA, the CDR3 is TGCGCCAGCAGCGGGGACAGTGTTAATGAAAAACTGTTTTTT.

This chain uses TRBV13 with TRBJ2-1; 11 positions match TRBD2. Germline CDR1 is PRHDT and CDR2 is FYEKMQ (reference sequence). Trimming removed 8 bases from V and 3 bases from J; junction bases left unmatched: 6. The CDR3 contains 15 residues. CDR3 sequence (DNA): TGTGCCAGCCGGGGACTAGCGGAGTACTACAATGAGCAGTTCTTC. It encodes CASRGLAEYYNEQFF.

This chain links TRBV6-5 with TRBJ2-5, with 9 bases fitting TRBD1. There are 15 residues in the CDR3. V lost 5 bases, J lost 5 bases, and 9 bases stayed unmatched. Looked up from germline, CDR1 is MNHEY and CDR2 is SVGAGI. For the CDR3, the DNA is TGTGCCAGCAGTCCCCGGGACAGGGTGTTGGAGACCCAGTACTTC. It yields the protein CASSPRDRVLETQYF.

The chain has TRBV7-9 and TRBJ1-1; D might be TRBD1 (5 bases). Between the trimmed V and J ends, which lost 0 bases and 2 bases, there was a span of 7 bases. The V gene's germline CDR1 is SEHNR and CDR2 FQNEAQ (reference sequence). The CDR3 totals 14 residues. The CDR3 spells CASSLAGANTEAFF. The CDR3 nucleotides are TGTGCCAGCAGCTTAGCAGGGGCAAACACTGAAGCTTTCTTT. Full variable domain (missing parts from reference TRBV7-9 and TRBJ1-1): DTGVSQNPRHKITKRGQNVTFRCDPISEHNRLYWYRQTLGQGPEFLTYFQNEAQLEKSRLLSDRFSAERPKGSFSTLEIQRTEQGDSAMYLCASSLAGANTEAFFGQGTRLTVV.

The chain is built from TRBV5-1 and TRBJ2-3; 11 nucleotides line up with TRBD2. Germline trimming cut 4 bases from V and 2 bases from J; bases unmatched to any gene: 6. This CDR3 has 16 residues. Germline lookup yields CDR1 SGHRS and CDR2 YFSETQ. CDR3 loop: CASSPSGLAATDTQYF. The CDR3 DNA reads TGCGCCAGCAGCCCCTCGGGACTAGCGGCCACAGATACGCAGTATTTT.

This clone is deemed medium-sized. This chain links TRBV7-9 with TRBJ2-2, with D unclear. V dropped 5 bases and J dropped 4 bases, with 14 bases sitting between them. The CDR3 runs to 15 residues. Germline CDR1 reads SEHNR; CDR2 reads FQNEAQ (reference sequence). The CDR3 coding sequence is TGTGCCAGCAGCGCCCATGAGACACCCACCGGGGAGCTGTTTTTT. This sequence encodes CASSAHETPTGELFF. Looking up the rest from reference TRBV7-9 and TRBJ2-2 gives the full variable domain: DTGVSQNPRHKITKRGQNVTFRCDPISEHNRLYWYRQTLGQGPEFLTYFQNEAQLEKSRLLSDRFSAERPKGSFSTLEIQRTEQGDSAMYLCASSAHETPTGELFFGEGSRLTVL.

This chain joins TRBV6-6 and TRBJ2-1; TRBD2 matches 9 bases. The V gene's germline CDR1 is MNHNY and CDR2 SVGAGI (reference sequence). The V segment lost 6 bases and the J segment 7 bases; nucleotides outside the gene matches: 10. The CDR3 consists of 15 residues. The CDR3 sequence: CASRTIAGERNEQFF. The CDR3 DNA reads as TGTGCCAGCAGGACCATAGCGGGAGAGAGGAATGAGCAGTTCTTC.

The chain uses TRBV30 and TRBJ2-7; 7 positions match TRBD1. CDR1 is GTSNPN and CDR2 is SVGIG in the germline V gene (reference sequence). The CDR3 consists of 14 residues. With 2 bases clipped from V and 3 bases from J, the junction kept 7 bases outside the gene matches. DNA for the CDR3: TGTGCCTGGAGTCCATGGGACAGCTACTACGAGCAGTACTTC. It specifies CAWSPWDSYYEQYF.

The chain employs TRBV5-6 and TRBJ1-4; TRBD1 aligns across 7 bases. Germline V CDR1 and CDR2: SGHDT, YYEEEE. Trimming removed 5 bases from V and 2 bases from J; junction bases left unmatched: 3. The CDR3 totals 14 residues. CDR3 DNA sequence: TGTGCCAGCAGATACAGGGGCACTAATGAAAAACTGTTTTTT. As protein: CASRYRGTNEKLFF.

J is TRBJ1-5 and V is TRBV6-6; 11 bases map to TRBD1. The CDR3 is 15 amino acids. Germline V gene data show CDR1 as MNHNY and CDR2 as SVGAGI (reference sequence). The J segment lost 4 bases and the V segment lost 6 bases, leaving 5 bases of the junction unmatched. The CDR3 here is CASSFGTGGNQPQHF. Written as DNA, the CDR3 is TGTGCCAGCAGCTTCGGGACAGGGGGTAATCAGCCCCAGCATTTT.

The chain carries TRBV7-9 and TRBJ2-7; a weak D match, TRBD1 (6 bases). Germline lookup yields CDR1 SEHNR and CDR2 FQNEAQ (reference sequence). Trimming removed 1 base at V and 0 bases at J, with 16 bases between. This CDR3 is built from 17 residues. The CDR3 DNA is TGTGCCAGCAGCTTAGGGTCGACAGGAACCTTCTCCTACGAGCAGTACTTC. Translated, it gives CASSLGSTGTFSYEQYF. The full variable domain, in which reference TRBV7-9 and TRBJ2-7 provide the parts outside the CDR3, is DTGVSQNPRHKITKRGQNVTFRCDPISEHNRLYWYRQTLGQGPEFLTYFQNEAQLEKSRLLSDRFSAERPKGSFSTLEIQRTEQGDSAMYLCASSLGSTGTFSYEQYFGPGTRLTVT.

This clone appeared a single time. As DNA, the CDR3 is TGTGCCAGCTCACCACTAAGGAACCGTGGGACAGGGAGTGAAGCTTTCTTT. Its translation: CASSPLRNRGTGSEAFF. The chain has TRBV18 and TRBJ1-1; 9 bases line up with TRBD1. CDR3 length: 17 amino acids. The ends lost 1 base at V and 7 bases at J; junction bases unmatched: 13. The germline V gene has CDR1 KGHSH and CDR2 LQKENI.

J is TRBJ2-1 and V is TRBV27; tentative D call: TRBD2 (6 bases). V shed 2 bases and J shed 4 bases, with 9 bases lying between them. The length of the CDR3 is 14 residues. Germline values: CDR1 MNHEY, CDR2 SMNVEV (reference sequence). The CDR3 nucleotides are TGTGCCAGCAGTTTAATCCGGGGGTACAATGAGCAGTTCTTC. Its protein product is CASSLIRGYNEQFF.

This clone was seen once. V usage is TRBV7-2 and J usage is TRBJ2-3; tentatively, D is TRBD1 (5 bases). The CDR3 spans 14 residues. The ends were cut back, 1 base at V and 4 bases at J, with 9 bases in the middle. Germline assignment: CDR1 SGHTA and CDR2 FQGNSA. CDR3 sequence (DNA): TGTGCCAGCAGCTTAGGCAGGGTAGCAGATACGCAGTATTTT. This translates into CASSLGRVADTQYF. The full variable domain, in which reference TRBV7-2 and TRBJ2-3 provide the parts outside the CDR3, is GAGVSQSPSNKVTEKGKDVELRCDPISGHTALYWYRQSLGQGLEFLIYFQGNSAPDKSGLPSDRFSAERTGGSVSTLTIQRTQQEDSAVYLCASSLGRVADTQYFGPGTRLTVL.

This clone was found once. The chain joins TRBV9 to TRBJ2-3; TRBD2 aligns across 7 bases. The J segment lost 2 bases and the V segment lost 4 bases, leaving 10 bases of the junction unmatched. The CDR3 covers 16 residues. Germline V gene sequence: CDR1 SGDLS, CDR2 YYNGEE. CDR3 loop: CASSPPGGAPTDTQYF. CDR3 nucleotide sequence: TGTGCCAGCAGCCCCCCGGGAGGCGCCCCCACAGATACGCAGTATTTT.

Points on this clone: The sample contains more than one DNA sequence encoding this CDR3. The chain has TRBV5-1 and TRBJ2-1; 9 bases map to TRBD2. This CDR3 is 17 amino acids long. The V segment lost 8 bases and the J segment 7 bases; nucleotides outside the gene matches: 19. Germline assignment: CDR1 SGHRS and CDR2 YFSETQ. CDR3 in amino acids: CASSQSLAGEVRNEQFF. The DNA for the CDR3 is TGCGCCAGTAGTCAGTCCTTAGCGGGAGAAGTAAGAAATGAGCAGTTCTTC.

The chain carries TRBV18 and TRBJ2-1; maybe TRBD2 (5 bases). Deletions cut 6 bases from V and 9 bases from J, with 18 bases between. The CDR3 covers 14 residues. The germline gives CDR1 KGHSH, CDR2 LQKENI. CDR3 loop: CASSPQGSAGEQFF. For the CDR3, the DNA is TGTGCCAGCTCCCCGCAAGGTAGCGCTGGTGAGCAGTTCTTC.

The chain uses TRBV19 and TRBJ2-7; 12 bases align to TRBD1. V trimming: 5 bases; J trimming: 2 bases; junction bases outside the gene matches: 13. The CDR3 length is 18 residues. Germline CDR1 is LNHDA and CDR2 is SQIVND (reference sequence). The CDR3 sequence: CASSPGGQGAVPTYEQYF. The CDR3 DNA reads TGTGCCAGTAGTCCAGGGGGACAGGGGGCGGTCCCTACCTACGAGCAGTACTTC.

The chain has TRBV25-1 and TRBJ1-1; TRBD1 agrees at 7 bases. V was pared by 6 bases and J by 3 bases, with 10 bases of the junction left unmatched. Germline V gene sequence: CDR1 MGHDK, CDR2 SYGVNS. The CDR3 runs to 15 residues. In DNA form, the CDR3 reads TGTGCCAGCAGCCAGACAGGGATCAGGGACACTGAAGCTTTCTTT. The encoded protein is CASSQTGIRDTEAFF.

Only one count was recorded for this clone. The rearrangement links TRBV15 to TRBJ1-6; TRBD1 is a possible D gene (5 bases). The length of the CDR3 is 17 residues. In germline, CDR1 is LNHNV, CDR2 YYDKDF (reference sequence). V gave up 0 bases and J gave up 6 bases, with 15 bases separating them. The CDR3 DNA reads TGTGCCACCAGCAGAGATCTGGCAGGGAGGATTAATTCACCCCTCCACTTT. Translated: CATSRDLAGRINSPLHF. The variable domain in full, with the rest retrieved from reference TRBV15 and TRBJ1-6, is DAMVIQNPRYQVTQFGKPVTLSCSQTLNHNVMYWYQQKSSQAPKLLFHYYDKDFNNEADTPDNFQSRRPNTSFCFLDIRSPGLGDTAMYLCATSRDLAGRINSPLHFGNGTRLTVT.

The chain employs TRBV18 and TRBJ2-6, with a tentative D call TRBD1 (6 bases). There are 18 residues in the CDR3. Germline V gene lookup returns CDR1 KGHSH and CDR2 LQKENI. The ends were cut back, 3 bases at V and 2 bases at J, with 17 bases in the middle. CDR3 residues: CASSPRLEGDPGANVLTF. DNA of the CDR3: TGTGCCAGCTCACCGCGATTAGAGGGGGACCCTGGGGCCAACGTCCTGACTTTC. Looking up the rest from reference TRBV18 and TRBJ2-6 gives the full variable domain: NAGVMQNPRHLVRRRGQEARLRCSPMKGHSHVYWYRQLPEEGLKFMVYLQKENIIDESGMPKERFSAEFPKEGPSILRIQQVVRGDSAAYFCASSPRLEGDPGANVLTFGAGSRLTVL.

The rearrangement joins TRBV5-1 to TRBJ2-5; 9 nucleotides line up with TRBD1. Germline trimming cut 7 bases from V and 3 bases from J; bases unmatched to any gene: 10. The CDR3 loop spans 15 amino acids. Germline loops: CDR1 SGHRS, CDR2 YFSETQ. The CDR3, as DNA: TGCGCCAGCGGGGGACAGGGTTTTCACGAAGAGACCCAGTACTTC. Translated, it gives CASGGQGFHEETQYF.

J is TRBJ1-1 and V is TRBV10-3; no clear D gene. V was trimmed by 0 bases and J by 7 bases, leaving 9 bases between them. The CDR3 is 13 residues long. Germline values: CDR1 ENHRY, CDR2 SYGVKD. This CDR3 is CAISESNSLEAFF. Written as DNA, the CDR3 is TGTGCCATCAGTGAGTCAAATAGCCTTGAAGCTTTCTTT.

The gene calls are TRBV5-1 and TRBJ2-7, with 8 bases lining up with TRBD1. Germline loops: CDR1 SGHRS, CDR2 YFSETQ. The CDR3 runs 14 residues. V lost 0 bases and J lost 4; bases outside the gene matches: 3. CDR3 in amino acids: CASSLAGGSYEQYF. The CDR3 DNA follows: TGCGCCAGCAGCTTGGCAGGGGGCAGTTACGAGCAGTACTTC. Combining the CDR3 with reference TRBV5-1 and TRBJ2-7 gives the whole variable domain KAGVTQTPRYLIKTRGQQVTLSCSPISGHRSVSWYQQTPGQGLQFLFEYFSETQRNKGNFPGRFSGRQFSNSRSEMNVSTLELGDSALYLCASSLAGGSYEQYFGPGTRLTVT.

CDR3 coding DNA: TGTGCCAGCAGCTTAAGGGACAGGGAGTTCTCTAATTCACCCCTCCACTTT. This translates into CASSLRDREFSNSPLHF. The chain uses TRBV7-6 and TRBJ1-6; 9 bases agree with TRBD1. After removal of 2 bases from V and 6 bases from J, the junction contained 8 bases not matched to a gene. CDR1 SGHVS and CDR2 FNYEAQ come from the germline V gene. The CDR3 has 17 amino acids.

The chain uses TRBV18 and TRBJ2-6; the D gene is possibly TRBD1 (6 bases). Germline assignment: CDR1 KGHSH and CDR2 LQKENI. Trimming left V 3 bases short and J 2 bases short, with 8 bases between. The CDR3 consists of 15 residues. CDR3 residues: CASSPGQPGANVLTF. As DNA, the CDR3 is TGTGCCAGCTCACCCGGACAGCCTGGGGCCAACGTCCTGACTTTC.

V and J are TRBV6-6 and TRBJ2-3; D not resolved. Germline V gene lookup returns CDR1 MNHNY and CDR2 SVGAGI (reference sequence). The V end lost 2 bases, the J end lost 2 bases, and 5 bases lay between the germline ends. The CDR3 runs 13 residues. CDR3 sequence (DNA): TGTGCCAGCAGTTACCTATCCACAGATACGCAGTATTTT. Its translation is CASSYLSTDTQYF.

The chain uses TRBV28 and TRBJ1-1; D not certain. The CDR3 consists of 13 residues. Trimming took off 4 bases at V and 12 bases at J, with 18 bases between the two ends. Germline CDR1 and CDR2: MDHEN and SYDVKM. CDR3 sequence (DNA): TGTGCCAGCAGTTACCAAAGCAGGTCCCTTACTTTCTTT. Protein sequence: CASSYQSRSLTFF.

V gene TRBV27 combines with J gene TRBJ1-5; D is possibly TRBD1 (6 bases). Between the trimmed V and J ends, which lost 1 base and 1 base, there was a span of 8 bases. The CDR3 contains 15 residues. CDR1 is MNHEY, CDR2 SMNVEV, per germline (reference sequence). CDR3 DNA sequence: TGTGCCAGCAGTTTATACAGGGAAAGCAATCAGCCCCAGCATTTT. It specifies CASSLYRESNQPQHF.